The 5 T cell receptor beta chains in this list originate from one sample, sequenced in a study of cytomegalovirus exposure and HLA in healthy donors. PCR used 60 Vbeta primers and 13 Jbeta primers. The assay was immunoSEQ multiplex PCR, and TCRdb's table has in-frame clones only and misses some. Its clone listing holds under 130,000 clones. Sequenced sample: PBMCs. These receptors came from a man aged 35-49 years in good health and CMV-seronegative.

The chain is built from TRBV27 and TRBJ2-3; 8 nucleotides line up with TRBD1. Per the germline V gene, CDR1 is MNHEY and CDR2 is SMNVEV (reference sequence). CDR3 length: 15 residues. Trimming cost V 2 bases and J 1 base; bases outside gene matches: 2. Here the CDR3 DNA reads TGTGCCAGCAGTTTAGGACAGGGAGGCACAGATACGCAGTATTTT. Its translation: CASSLGQGGTDTQYF.

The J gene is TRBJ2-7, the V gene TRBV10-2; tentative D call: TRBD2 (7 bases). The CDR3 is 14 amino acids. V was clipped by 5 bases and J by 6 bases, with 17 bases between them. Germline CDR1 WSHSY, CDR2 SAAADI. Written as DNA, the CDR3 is TGCGCCAGCAGTCAGACTAGCTGGGGGCCCGAGCAGTACTTC. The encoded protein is CASSQTSWGPEQYF.

The CDR3 bases are TGTGCCAGCAGTTGGGACAGGGGGAGGGCCCAGTACTTC. This gives the protein CASSWDRGRAQYF. The genes are TRBV6-6 and TRBJ2-5; 11 positions agree with TRBD1. This CDR3 is built from 13 residues. The ends lost 4 bases at V and 9 bases at J; junction bases unmatched: 4. Germline assignment: CDR1 MNHNY and CDR2 SVGAGI (reference sequence).

CDR3 nucleotide sequence: TGTGCCAGTAGTATGCTTAGCGGATCAGATACGCAGTATTTT. This translates into CASSMLSGSDTQYF. The chain joins TRBV19 to TRBJ2-3; D may be TRBD2 (6 bases). CDR3 size: 14 residues. Germline V CDR1 and CDR2: LNHDA, SQIVND (reference sequence). With 3 bases removed from V and 4 bases from J, the gap between germline ends came to 11 bases. Combining the CDR3 with reference TRBV19 and TRBJ2-3 gives the whole variable domain DGGITQSPKYLFRKEGQNVTLSCEQNLNHDAMYWYRQDPGQGLRLIYYSQIVNDFQKGDIAEGYSVSREKKESFPLTVTSAQKNPTAFYLCASSMLSGSDTQYFGPGTRLTVL.

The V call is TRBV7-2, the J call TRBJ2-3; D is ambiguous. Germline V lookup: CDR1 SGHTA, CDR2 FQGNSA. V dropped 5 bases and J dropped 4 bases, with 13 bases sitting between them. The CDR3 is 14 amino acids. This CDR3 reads CASSTRSSPDTQYF. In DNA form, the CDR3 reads TGTGCCAGCAGCACCAGAAGTTCACCAGATACGCAGTATTTT.